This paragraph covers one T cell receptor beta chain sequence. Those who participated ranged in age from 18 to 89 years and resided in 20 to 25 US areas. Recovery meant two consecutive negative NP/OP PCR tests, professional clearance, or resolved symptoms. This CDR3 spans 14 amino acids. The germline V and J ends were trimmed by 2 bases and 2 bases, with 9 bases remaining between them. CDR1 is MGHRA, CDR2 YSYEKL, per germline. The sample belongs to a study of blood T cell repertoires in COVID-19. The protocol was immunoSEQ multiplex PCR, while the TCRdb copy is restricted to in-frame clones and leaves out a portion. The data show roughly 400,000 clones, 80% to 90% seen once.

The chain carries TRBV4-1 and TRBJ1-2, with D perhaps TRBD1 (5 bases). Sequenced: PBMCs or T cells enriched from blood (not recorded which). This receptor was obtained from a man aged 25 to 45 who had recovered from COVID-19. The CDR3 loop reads CASSQTGGNYGYTF. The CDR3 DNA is TGCGCCAGCAGCCAAACGGGGGGGAACTATGGCTACACCTTC.